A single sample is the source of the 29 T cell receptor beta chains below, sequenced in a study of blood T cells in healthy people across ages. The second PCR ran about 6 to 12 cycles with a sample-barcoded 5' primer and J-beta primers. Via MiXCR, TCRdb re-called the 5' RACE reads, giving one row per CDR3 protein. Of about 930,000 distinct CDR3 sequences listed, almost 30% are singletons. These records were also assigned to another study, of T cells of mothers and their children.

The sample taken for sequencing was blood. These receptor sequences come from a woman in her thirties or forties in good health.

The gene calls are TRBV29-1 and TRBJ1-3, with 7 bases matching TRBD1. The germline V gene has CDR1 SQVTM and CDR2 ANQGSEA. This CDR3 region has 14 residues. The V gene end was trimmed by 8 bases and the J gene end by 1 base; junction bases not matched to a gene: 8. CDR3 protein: CSLAGQISGNTIYF. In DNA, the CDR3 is TGCAGCCTTGCGGGACAGATATCTGGAAACACCATATATTTT.

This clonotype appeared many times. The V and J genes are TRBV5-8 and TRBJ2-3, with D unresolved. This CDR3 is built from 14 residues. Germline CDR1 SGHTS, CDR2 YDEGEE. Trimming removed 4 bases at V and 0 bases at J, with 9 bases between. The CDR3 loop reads CASSRSPSTDTQYF. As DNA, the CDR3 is TGTGCCAGCAGCCGGAGTCCGAGCACAGATACGCAGTATTTT.

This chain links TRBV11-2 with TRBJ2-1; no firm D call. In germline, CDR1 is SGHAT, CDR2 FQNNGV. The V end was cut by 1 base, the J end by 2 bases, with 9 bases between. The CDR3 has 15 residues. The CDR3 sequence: CASSLAPSPYNEQFF. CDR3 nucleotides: TGTGCCAGCAGCTTAGCCCCGTCTCCCTACAATGAGCAGTTCTTC. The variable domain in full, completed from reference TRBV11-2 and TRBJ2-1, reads EAGVAQSPRYKIIEKRQSVAFWCNPISGHATLYWYQQILGQGPKLLIQFQNNGVVDDSQLPKDRFSAERLKGVDSTLKIQPAKLEDSAVYLCASSLAPSPYNEQFFGPGTRLTVL.

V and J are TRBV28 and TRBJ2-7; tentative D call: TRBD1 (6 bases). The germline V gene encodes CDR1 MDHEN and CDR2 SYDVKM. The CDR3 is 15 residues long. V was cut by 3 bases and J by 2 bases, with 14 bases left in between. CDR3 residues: CASSFYQGRAYEQYF. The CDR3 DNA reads TGTGCCAGCAGTTTTTACCAGGGGAGAGCCTACGAGCAGTACTTC.

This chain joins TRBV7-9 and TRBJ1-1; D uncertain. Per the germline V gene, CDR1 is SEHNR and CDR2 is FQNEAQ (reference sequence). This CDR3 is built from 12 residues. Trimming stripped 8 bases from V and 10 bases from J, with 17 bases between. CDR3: CASRGRVPTAFF. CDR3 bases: TGTGCCAGCCGGGGTCGGGTTCCGACAGCTTTCTTT.

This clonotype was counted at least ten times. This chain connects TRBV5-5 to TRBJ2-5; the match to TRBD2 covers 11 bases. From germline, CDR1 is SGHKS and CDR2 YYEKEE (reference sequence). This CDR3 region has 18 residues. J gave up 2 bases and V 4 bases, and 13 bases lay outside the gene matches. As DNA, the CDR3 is TGTGCCAGCAGCCCGGCGGGGCTAGCGGGGGGCTTACAAGAGACCCAGTACTTC. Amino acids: CASSPAGLAGGLQETQYF.

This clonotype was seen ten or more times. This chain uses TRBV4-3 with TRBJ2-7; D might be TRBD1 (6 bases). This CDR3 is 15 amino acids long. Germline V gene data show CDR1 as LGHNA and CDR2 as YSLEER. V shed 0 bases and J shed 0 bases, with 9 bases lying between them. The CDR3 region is CASSQDRGPSYEQYF. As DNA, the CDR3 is TGCGCCAGCAGCCAAGACAGGGGCCCCTCCTACGAGCAGTACTTC.

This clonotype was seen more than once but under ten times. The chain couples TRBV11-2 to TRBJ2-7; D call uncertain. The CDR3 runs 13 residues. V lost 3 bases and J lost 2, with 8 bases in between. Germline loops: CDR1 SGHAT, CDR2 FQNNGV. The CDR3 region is CASSFSPTYEQYF. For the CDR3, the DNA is TGTGCCAGCAGCTTTTCACCGACCTACGAGCAGTACTTC.

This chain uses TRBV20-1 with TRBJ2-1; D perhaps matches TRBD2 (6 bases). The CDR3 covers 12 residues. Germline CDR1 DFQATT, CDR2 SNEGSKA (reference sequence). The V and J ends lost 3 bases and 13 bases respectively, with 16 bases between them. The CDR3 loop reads CSASGRLETQFF. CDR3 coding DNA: TGCAGTGCTAGTGGGAGGTTGGAGACCCAGTTCTTC.

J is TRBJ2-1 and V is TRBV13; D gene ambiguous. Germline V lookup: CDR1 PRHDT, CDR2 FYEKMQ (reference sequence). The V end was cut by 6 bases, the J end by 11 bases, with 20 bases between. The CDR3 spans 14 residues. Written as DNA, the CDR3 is TGTGCCAGCAGTTACGAAGGTTCTCGGGTGAAGCAGTTCTTC. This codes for CASSYEGSRVKQFF. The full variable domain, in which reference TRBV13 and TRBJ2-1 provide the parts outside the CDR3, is AAGVIQSPRHLIKEKRETATLKCYPIPRHDTVYWYQQGPGQDPQFLISFYEKMQSDKGSIPDRFSAQQFSDYHSELNMSSLELGDSALYFCASSYEGSRVKQFFGPGTRLTVL.

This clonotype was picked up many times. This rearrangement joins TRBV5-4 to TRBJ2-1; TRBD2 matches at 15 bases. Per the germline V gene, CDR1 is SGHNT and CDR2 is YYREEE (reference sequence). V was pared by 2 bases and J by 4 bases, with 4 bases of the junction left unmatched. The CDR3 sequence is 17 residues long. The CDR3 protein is CASSLPGTSGGYNEQFF. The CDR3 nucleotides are TGTGCCAGCAGCTTACCCGGGACTAGCGGGGGGTACAATGAGCAGTTCTTC.

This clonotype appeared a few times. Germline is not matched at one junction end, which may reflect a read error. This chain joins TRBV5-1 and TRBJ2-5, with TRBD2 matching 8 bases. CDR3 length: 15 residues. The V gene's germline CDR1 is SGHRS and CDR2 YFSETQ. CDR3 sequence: CASSLAPGGMETRYF. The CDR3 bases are TGCGCCAGCAGCTTGGCCCCGGGGGGGATGGAGACCCGGTACTTC.

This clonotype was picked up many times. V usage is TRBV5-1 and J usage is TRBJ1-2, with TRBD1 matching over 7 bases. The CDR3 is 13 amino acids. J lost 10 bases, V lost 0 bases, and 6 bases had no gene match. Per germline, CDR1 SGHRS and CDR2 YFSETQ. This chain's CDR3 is CASSLDQGQIYTF. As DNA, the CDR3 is TGCGCCAGCAGCTTGGATCAGGGACAGATCTACACCTTC.

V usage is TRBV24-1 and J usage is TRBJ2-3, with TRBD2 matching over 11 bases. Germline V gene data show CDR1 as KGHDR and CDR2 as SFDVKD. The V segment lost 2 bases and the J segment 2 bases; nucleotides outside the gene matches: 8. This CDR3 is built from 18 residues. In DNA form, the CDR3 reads TGTGCCACCAGTGATTCACCGTCTAGCGGGGGGCCCACAGATACGCAGTATTTT. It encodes CATSDSPSSGGPTDTQYF.

The CDR3 sequence: CASSQDRARTGELFF. The CDR3 DNA sequence: TGTGCCAGCAGCCAGGACAGGGCGCGCACCGGGGAGCTGTTTTTT. The V call is TRBV6-5, the J call TRBJ2-2, with TRBD1 matching 8 bases. CDR1 is MNHEY, CDR2 SVGAGI, per germline. The ends lost 6 bases at V and 4 bases at J; junction bases unmatched: 7. The CDR3 is 15 amino acids.

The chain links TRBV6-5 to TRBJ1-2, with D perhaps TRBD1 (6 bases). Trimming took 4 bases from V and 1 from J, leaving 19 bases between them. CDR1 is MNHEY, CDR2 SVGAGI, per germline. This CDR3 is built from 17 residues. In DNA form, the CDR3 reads TGTGCCAGCAGTTCAAGCCGTTATGCAGGGGATAACTATGGCTACACCTTC. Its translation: CASSSSRYAGDNYGYTF.

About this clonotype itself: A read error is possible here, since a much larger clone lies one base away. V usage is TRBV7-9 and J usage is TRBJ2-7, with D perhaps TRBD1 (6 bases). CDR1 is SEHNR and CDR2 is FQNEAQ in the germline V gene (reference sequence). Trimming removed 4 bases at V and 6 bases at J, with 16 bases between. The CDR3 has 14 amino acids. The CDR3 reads CASSWETGRGEQYF. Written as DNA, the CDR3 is TGTGCCAGCAGCTGGGAAACAGGGCGCGGCGAGCAGTACTTC. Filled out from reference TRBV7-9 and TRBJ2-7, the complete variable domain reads DTGVSQNPRHKITKRGQNVTFRCDPISEHNRLYWYRQTLGQGPEFLTYFQNEAQLEKSRLLSDRFSAERPKGSFSTLEIQRTEQGDSAMYLCASSWETGRGEQYFGPGTRLTVT.

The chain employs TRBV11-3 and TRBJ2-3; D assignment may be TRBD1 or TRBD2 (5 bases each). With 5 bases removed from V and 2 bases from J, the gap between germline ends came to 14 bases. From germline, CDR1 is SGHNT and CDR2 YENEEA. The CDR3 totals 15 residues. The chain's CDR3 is CASSEERGATDTQYF. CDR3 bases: TGTGCCAGCAGCGAAGAAAGGGGAGCCACAGATACGCAGTATTTT.

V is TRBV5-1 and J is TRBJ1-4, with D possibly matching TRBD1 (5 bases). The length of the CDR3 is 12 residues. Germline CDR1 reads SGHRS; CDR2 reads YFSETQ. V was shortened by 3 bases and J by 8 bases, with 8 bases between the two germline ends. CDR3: CASSWEGEKLFF. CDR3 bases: TGCGCCAGCAGCTGGGAGGGGGAAAAACTGTTTTTT.

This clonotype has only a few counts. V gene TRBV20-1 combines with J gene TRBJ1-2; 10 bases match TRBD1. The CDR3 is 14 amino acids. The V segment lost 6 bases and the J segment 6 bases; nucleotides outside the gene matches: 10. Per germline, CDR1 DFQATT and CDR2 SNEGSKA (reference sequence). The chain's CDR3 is CSAATGTGDNGYTF. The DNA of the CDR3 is TGCAGTGCAGCGACCGGGACAGGGGATAATGGCTACACCTTC.

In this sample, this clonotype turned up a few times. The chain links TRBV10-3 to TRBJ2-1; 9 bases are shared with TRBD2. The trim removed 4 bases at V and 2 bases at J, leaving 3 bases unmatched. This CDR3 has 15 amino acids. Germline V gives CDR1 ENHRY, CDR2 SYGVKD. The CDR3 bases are TGTGCCATCAGTGCTAGCGGGGAGCCCTACAATGAGCAGTTCTTC. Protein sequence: CAISASGEPYNEQFF.

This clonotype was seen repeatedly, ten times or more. The CDR3 sequence is CASSLWPPVRYEQYF. The CDR3, as DNA: TGTGCCAGCAGTTTATGGCCCCCAGTCCGGTACGAGCAGTACTTC. The genes are TRBV27 and TRBJ2-7; D is ambiguous. From germline, CDR1 is MNHEY and CDR2 SMNVEV (reference sequence). This CDR3 spans 15 amino acids. Trimming stripped 1 base from V and 4 bases from J, with 14 bases between.

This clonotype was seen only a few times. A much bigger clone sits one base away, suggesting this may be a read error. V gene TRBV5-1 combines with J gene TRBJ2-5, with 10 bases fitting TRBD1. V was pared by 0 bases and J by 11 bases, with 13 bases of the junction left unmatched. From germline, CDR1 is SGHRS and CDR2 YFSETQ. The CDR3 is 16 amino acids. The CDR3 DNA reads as TGCGCCAGCAGCTTGGTAGGGACAGGGGTCTACAATGAGCAGTACTTC. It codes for CASSLVGTGVYNEQYF.

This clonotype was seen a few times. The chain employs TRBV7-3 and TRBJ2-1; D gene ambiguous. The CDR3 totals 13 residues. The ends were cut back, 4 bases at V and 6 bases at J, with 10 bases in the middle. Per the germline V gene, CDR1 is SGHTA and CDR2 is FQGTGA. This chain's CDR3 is CASSSRVGNEQFF. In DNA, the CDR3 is TGTGCCAGCAGCTCAAGGGTGGGCAATGAGCAGTTCTTC.

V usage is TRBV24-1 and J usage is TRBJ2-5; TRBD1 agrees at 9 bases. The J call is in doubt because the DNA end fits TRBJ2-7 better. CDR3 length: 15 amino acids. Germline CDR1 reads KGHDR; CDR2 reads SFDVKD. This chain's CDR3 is CATSEAGTGINEQYF. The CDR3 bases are TGTGCCACCAGTGAGGCCGGGACAGGGATCAACGAGCAGTACTTC.

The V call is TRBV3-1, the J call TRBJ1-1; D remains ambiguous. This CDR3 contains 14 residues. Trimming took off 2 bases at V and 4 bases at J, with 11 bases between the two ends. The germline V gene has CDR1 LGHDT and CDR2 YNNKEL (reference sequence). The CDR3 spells CASSQLVQSTEAFF. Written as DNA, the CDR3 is TGTGCCAGCAGCCAACTGGTCCAGAGCACTGAAGCTTTCTTT.

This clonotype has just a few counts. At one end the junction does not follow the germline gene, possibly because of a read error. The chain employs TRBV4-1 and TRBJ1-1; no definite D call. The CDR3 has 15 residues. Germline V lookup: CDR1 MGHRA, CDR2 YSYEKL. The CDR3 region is CASSQGSLIPPEAFF. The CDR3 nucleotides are TGTGCCAGCAGCCAAGGGTCTTTAATTCCCCCTGAAGCTTTCTTT.

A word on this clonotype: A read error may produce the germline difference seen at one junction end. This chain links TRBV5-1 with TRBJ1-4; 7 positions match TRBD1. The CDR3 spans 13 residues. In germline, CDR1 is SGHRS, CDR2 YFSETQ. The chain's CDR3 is CASSLTHRDSLCF. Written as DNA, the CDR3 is TGCGCCAGCAGCTTGACGCACCGGGACAGCCTGTGTTTT. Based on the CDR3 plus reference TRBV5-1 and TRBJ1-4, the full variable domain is KAGVTQTPRYLIKTRGQQVTLSCSPISGHRSVSWYQQTPGQGLQFLFEYFSETQRNKGNFPGRFSGRQFSNSRSEMNVSTLELGDSALYLCASSLTHRDSLCFGSGTQLSVL.

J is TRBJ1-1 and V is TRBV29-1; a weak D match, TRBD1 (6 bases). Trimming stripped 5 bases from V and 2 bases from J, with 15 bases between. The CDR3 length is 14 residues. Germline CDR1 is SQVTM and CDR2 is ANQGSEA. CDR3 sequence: CSVRDRGANTEAFF. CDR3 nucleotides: TGCAGCGTTCGTGATCGGGGGGCAAACACTGAAGCTTTCTTT.